The 15 T cell receptor beta chains presented below share a single source sample, sequenced in a study of regulatory T cells in long-lasting Graves disease. iRepertoire HTBI primers and Arm-PCR of CDR3 regions built TCR beta libraries. One entry per CDR3 protein, called by TCRdb with MiXCR from the multiplex PCR reads. Here the sample spans about 530,000 distinct CDR3 sequences, 16% being singletons. Described time point: newly diagnosed GD, antithyroid drugs for less than 3 months. Extracted PBMC RNA gave rise to the TCR library. The sample also formed part of further work on T cells in Graves' hyperthyroidism and ophthalmopathy.

Material: peripheral blood mononuclear cells (PBMCs), obtained at new diagnosis, from a patient treated with antithyroid drugs. These TCRs come from a middle-aged woman with Graves disease.

The genes are TRBV7-9 and TRBJ2-2; 7 nucleotides align to TRBD1. The CDR3 sequence is 13 residues long. With V trimmed by 4 bases and J by 6 bases, 2 bases remained unmatched. Per the germline V gene, CDR1 is SEHNR and CDR2 is FQNEAQ (reference sequence). CDR3 bases: TGTGCCAGCAGCTCTACAGGGGCCGGGGAGCTGTTTTTT. Protein sequence: CASSSTGAGELFF. Based on the CDR3 plus reference TRBV7-9 and TRBJ2-2, the full variable domain is DTGVSQNPRHKITKRGQNVTFRCDPISEHNRLYWYRQTLGQGPEFLTYFQNEAQLEKSRLLSDRFSAERPKGSFSTLEIQRTEQGDSAMYLCASSSTGAGELFFGEGSRLTVL.

The chain combines TRBV19 with TRBJ1-5; the D is unclear. The CDR3 extends over 13 amino acids. Germline V gene sequence: CDR1 LNHDA, CDR2 SQIVND (reference sequence). With 6 bases removed from V and 0 bases from J, the gap between germline ends came to 6 bases. CDR3 DNA sequence: TGTGCCAGTAGCCACACTAGCAATCAGCCCCAGCATTTT. Residues: CASSHTSNQPQHF.

This clonotype showed up many times. V and J are TRBV7-3 and TRBJ2-5; TRBD2 aligns across 9 bases. V dropped 3 bases and J dropped 5; count of bases not matched to a gene: 7. The CDR3 consists of 15 residues. Per the germline V gene, CDR1 is SGHTA and CDR2 is FQGTGA. CDR3 coding DNA: TGTGCCAGCAGCTTTGCGGGGGGGCCGCAGGAGACCCAGTACTTC. Its protein is CASSFAGGPQETQYF.

This clonotype was detected many times. The chain carries TRBV15 and TRBJ1-1, with no clear D. Germline V gives CDR1 LNHNV, CDR2 YYDKDF (reference sequence). Trimming removed 0 bases from V and 8 bases from J, with 10 bases in between. The CDR3 extends over 13 amino acids. The CDR3 spells CATSRDWQSEAFF. In DNA, the CDR3 is TGTGCCACCAGCAGAGATTGGCAGTCAGAAGCTTTCTTT.

The rearrangement uses TRBV7-2 and TRBJ2-7; 10 bases match TRBD2. V lost 3 bases and J lost 7; bases outside the gene matches: 9. Germline V lookup: CDR1 SGHTA, CDR2 FQGNSA. The CDR3 covers 15 residues. The CDR3 DNA reads as TGTGCCAGCAGCTTCCCAGCGGGAGGGGAGGGGGAGCAGTACTTC. Translated: CASSFPAGGEGEQYF. Variable domain in full (rest from reference TRBV7-2 and TRBJ2-7): GAGVSQSPSNKVTEKGKDVELRCDPISGHTALYWYRQSLGQGLEFLIYFQGNSAPDKSGLPSDRFSAERTGGSVSTLTIQRTQQEDSAVYLCASSFPAGGEGEQYFGPGTRLTVT.

Of note for this clonotype: A much larger clone sits a single nucleotide away, making a read error possible. The chain is built from TRBV11-2 and TRBJ2-2; TRBD2 matches 7 bases. CDR1 and CDR2 (germline): SGHAT, FQNNGV. This CDR3 comprises 15 residues. In DNA form, the CDR3 reads TGTGCCAGCAGCCCAGGTGGCGGGGGAGCCGGGGGGCTGTTTTTT. Its protein is CASSPGGGGAGGLFF.

This clonotype was seen many times. The chain couples TRBV2 to TRBJ1-1, with 12 bases that match TRBD1. CDR3 length: 15 amino acids. After removal of 8 bases from V and 4 bases from J, the junction contained 8 bases not matched to a gene. Germline CDR1 and CDR2: SNHLY and FYNNEI. CDR3 loop: CASSRDRGLRTEAFF. The CDR3 nucleotides are TGTGCCAGCTCCCGGGACAGGGGGCTGCGCACTGAAGCTTTCTTT. Together with reference TRBV2 and TRBJ1-1, the CDR3 gives the full variable domain: EPEVTQTPSHQVTQMGQEVILRCVPISNHLYFYWYRQILGQKVEFLVSFYNNEISEKSEIFDDQFSVERPDGSNFTLKIRSTKLEDSAMYFCASSRDRGLRTEAFFGQGTRLTVV.

This clonotype was recorded at least ten times. This chain links TRBV11-3 with TRBJ2-1; the match to TRBD1 covers 10 bases. Germline-derived CDR1 and CDR2 are SGHNT and YENEEA. The CDR3 extends over 15 amino acids. The V gene end was trimmed by 5 bases and the J gene end by 8 bases; junction bases not matched to a gene: 9. CDR3 loop: CASSLDRGPEHEQFF. As DNA, the CDR3 is TGTGCCAGCAGCCTCGACAGGGGGCCCGAGCATGAGCAGTTCTTC.

The V and J genes are TRBV11-3 and TRBJ2-1; tentatively, D is TRBD1 or TRBD2 (6 bases each). Trimming shortened V by 7 bases and J by 3 bases, and 13 bases separated the two germline ends. CDR1 and CDR2 (germline): SGHNT, YENEEA. This CDR3 region has 14 residues. The DNA of the CDR3 is TGTGCCAGCAAAGGGGGGCTGAACTACAATGAGCAGTTCTTC. The encoded protein is CASKGGLNYNEQFF.

This clonotype came up a few times. V is TRBV15 and J is TRBJ2-3; 7 bases map to TRBD2. V dropped 8 bases and J dropped 2; count of bases not matched to a gene: 13. This CDR3 is 16 amino acids long. Germline V lookup: CDR1 LNHNV, CDR2 YYDKDF (reference sequence). For the CDR3, the DNA is TGTGCCACCGTGCCTGCTCCGGGACTACTCACAGATACGCAGTATTTT. Amino acids: CATVPAPGLLTDTQYF.

This clonotype was observed at least ten times. The J gene is TRBJ1-1, the V gene TRBV28; TRBD1 aligns across 8 bases. The CDR3 length is 15 residues. Trimming removed 5 bases from V and 5 bases from J; junction bases left unmatched: 10. Germline loops: CDR1 MDHEN, CDR2 SYDVKM. The chain's CDR3 is CASSPYDRGETEAFF. DNA of the CDR3: TGTGCCAGCAGTCCCTACGACAGGGGTGAAACTGAAGCTTTCTTT.

This clonotype has at least ten counts. The rearrangement joins TRBV28 to TRBJ2-1; 8 nucleotides match TRBD2. Unmatched junction bases numbered 12, after V lost 5 bases and J lost 9 bases. The germline gives CDR1 MDHEN, CDR2 SYDVKM. This CDR3 has 15 residues. In DNA, the CDR3 is TGTGCCAGCAGTCGTCCGGGACTAGGGGCATCTGAGCAGTTCTTC. This sequence encodes CASSRPGLGASEQFF.

This clonotype has only a few counts. The J gene is TRBJ2-1, the V gene TRBV7-8; D might be TRBD1 or TRBD2, each matching 5 bases. The CDR3 contains 14 residues. V was trimmed by 5 bases and J by 6 bases, leaving 14 bases between them. The germline V gene has CDR1 SGHVS and CDR2 FQNEAQ. Written as DNA, the CDR3 is TGTGCCAGCAGCAGAATACGAGGGGCCAATGAGCAGTTCTTC. Translated, it gives CASSRIRGANEQFF.

This clonotype occurred many times. The V gene is TRBV3-1, the J gene TRBJ2-5; 7 nucleotides agree with TRBD1. Germline V gene data show CDR1 as LGHDT and CDR2 as YNNKEL (reference sequence). This CDR3 has 15 residues. With V trimmed by 3 bases and J by 0 bases, 4 bases remained unmatched. The CDR3 nucleotides read TGTGCCAGCAGCCAGCGACAGGGTAACCAAGAGACCCAGTACTTC. Protein sequence: CASSQRQGNQETQYF.

This clonotype was found a few times. The chain uses TRBV18 and TRBJ1-1; 7 bases line up with TRBD1. The V gene end was trimmed by 1 base and the J gene end by 2 bases; junction bases not matched to a gene: 4. CDR1 is KGHSH and CDR2 is LQKENI in the germline V gene. The CDR3 runs 15 residues. CDR3 DNA sequence: TGTGCCAGCTCACCACGGGACAGCCAAAACACTGAAGCTTTCTTT. Translating gives CASSPRDSQNTEAFF.